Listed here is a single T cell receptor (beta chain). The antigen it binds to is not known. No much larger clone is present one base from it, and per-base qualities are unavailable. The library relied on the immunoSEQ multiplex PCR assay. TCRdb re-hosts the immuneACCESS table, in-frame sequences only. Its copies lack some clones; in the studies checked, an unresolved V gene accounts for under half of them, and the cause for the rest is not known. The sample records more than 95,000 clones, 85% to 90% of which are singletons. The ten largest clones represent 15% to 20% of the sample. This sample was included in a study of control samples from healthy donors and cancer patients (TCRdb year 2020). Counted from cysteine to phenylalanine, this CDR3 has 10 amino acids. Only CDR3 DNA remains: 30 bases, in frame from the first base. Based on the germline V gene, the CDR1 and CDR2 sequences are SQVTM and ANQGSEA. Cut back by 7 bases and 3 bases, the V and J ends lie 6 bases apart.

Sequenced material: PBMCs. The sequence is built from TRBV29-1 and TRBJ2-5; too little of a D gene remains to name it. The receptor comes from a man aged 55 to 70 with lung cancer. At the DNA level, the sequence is TGCAGCGGGCGCGAAGAGACCCAGTACTTC. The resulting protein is CSGREETQYF.